The T cell receptor (beta chain) described here comes from a study of glioma-infiltrating T cells after dendritic cell vaccination. The method was immunoSEQ multiplex PCR; TCRdb's version includes in-frame clones alone and lacks a portion of them. The sample carries some 100,000 clones, over 60% recorded once. V shed 6 bases, J shed 4 bases, and the junction held 9 bases outside the gene matches. Germline assignment: CDR1 MDHEN and CDR2 SYDVKM. The CDR3 is 16 amino acids. Blood PBMC samples: pre-vaccination, two weeks post third vaccination, and at tumor progression. This clonotype was sampled from a human donor with glioblastoma. V gene TRBV28 combines with J gene TRBJ2-2; TRBD2 aligns across 9 bases. Here the sequenced sample was blood, taken before dendritic cell vaccination. The CDR3 here is CASSWGAGGGTGELFF. The CDR3 DNA reads TGTGCCAGCAGCTGGGGCGCGGGAGGGGGCACCGGGGAGCTGTTTTTT.